This T cell receptor (beta chain) is from a study of T cell repertoires in cytomegalovirus infection. Study as a whole: Through public TCR beta signatures, both CMV infection and matching HLA type were indicated.

One entry per CDR3 protein results from TCRdb running MiXCR on the reads. Of 200,000 to 250,000 distinct CDR3 sequences in the sample, more than 9% were seen once. The CDR3 runs to 15 residues. Germline CDR1 reads SGHRS; CDR2 reads YFSETQ. The germline V and J ends were trimmed by 1 base and 2 bases, with 12 bases remaining between them. The V gene is TRBV5-1, the J gene TRBJ2-5; maybe TRBD1 (5 bases). Sample: PBMCs. The TCR comes from a human donor in good health (CMV status not recorded). Some clones in this sample may be carry-over from other donors' samples. The CDR3 sequence is CASSLTGQLQETQYF. The CDR3 nucleotides read TGCGCCAGCAGCTTGACAGGTCAACTACAAGAGACCCAGTACTTC.